Below, one T cell receptor beta chain is given with its context. This entry is derived from a study of cytomegalovirus exposure and HLA in healthy donors. CDR1 and CDR2 from the germline V gene are PRHDT and FYEKMQ (reference sequence). The CDR3 is 15 amino acids. The trim removed 6 bases at V and 5 bases at J, leaving 7 bases unmatched. PCR amplification relied on 60 Vbeta primers (plus 13 Jbeta primers). Data came from immunoSEQ multiplex PCR; TCRdb stores just in-frame clones and leaves some out. This sample has under 200,000 clones, with approximately 67% found just once. The sample taken for sequencing was PBMCs. This clonotype originated in a woman between 18 and 29 years old in good health and CMV-seropositive. The chain joins TRBV13 to TRBJ2-1; 10 bases match TRBD2. CDR3: CASRESGGGHNEQFF. In DNA, the CDR3 is TGTGCCAGCAGAGAAAGCGGGGGGGGACACAATGAGCAGTTCTTC. Based on the CDR3 plus reference TRBV13 and TRBJ2-1, the full variable domain is AAGVIQSPRHLIKEKRETATLKCYPIPRHDTVYWYQQGPGQDPQFLISFYEKMQSDKGSIPDRFSAQQFSDYHSELNMSSLELGDSALYFCASRESGGGHNEQFFGPGTRLTVL.